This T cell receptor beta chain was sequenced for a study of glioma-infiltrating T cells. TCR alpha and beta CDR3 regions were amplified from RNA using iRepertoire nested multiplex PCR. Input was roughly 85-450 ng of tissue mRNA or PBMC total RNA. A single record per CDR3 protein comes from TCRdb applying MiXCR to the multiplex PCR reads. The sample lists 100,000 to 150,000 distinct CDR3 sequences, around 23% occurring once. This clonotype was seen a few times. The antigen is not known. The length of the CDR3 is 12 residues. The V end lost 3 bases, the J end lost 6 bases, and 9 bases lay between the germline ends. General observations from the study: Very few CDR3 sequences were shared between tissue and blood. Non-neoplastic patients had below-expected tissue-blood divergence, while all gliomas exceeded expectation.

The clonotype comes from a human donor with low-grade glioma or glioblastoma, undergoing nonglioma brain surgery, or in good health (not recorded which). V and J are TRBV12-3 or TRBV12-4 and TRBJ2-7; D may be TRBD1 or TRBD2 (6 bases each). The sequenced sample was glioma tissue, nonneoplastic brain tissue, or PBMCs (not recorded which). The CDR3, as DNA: TGTGCCAGCAGTTTCGGAGGGGGCGAGCAGTACGTC. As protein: CASSFGGGEQYV.